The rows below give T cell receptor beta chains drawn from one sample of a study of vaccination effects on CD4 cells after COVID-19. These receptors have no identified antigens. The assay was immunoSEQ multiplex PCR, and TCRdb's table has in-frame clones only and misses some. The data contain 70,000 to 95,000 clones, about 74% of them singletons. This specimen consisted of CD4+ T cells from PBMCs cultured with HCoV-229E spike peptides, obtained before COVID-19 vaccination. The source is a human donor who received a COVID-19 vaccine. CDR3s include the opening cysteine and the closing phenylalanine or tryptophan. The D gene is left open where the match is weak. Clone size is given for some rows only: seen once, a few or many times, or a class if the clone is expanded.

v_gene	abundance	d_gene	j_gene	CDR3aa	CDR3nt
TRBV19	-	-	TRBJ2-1	CASFPDTGGRYNEQFF	TGTGCCAGTTTTCCCGATACGGGGGGCCGGTACAATGAGCAGTTCTTC
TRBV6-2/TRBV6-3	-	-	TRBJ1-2	CASSPGLRNYGYTF	TGTGCCAGCAGTCCCGGACTGAGAAACTATGGCTACACCTTC
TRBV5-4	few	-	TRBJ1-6	CASSLDGRGRSPLHF	TGTGCCAGCAGCTTGGATGGCAGGGGAAGGTCACCCCTCCACTTT
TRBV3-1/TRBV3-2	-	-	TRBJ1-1	CASRRGLNTEAFF	TGTGCCAGCAGACGCGGACTCAACACTGAAGCTTTCTTT
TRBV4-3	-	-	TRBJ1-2	CASSQDRGYGYTF	TGCGCCAGCAGCCAAGACAGGGGATATGGCTACACCTTC
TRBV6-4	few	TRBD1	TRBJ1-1	CASRIRQGTEAFF	TGTGCCAGCAGAATTAGACAGGGAACTGAAGCTTTCTTT
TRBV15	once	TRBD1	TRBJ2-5	CATSRTGLGQETQYF	TGTGCCACCAGCCGGACAGGGTTGGGACAAGAGACCCAGTACTTC
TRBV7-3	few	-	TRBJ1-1	CASSLDRNTEAFF	TGTGCCAGCAGCTTAGACAGGAACACTGAAGCTTTCTTT
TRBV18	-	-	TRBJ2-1	CASSPPTGRRHEQFF	TGTGCCAGCTCACCACCTACCGGGAGACGCCATGAGCAGTTCTTC
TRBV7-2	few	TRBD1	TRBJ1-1	CASREGGRTEAFF	TGTGCCAGCAGAGAAGGGGGCAGGACTGAAGCTTTCTTT
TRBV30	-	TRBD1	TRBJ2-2	CAWSVDRAFGYTGELFF	TGTGCCTGGAGTGTGGACAGGGCTTTTGGGTACACCGGGGAGCTGTTTTTT
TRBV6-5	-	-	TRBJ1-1	CASSSQGTEAFF	TGTGCCAGCAGTTCGCAGGGCACTGAAGCTTTCTTT
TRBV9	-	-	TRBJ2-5	CASSVGVVETQYF	TGTGCCAGCAGCGTCGGGGTTGTCGAGACCCAGTACTTC
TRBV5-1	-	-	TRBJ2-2	CASSRGPDGSNTGELFF	TGCGCCAGCAGCCGAGGACCGGACGGATCGAACACCGGGGAGCTGTTTTTT
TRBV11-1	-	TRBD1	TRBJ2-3	CASSRDRGPDTQYF	TGTGCCAGCAGCCGGGACAGGGGTCCAGATACGCAGTATTTT
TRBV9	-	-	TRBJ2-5	CASSVRPDTVAQYF	TGTGCCAGCAGCGTAAGGCCAGACACTGTGGCCCAGTACTTC
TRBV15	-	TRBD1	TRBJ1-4	CATSRGQGFEKLFF	TGTGCCACCAGCAGGGGACAGGGCTTCGAAAAACTGTTTTTT
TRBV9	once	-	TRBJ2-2	CASSVGRVGTGELFF	TGTGCCAGCAGCGTGGGCAGGGTCGGGACCGGGGAGCTGTTTTTT
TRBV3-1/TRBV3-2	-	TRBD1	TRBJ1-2	CASSQDISGGDGYTF	TGTGCCAGCAGCCAAGATATTTCAGGGGGCGATGGCTACACCTTC
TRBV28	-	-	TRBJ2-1	CASSLLQGAQFF	TGTGCCAGCAGTTTACTCCAAGGGGCGCAGTTCTTC
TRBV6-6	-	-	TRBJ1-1	CASTKQAGSNTEAFF	TGTGCCAGCACCAAACAGGCAGGGTCGAACACTGAAGCTTTCTTT
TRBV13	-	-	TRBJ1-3	CASSLGPYSSGNTIYF	TGTGCCAGCAGCTTGGGCCCATATTCGTCTGGAAACACCATATATTTT
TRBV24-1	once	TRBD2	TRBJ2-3	CATRTSGRTDTQYF	TGTGCCACCAGGACTAGCGGTCGCACAGATACGCAGTATTTT
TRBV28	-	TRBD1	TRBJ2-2	CASGTGSTGELFF	TGTGCCAGTGGGACAGGGAGCACCGGGGAGCTGTTTTTT
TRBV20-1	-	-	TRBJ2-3	CSASIPGADTQYF	TGCAGTGCTAGTATTCCGGGCGCAGATACGCAGTATTTT
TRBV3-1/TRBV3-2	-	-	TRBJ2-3	CASRREAGGDTQYF	TGTGCCAGCAGACGTGAAGCCGGGGGAGATACGCAGTATTTT
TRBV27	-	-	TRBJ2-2	CASSPKTGTNTGELFF	TGTGCCAGCAGTCCTAAAACAGGGACGAACACCGGGGAGCTGTTTTTT
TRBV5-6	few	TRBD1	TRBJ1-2	CASLFGDRRPKSLGYTF	TGTGCCTCTCTGTTCGGGGACAGGCGACCTAAGTCTCTCGGCTACACCTTC
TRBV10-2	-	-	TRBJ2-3	CASSTDTQYF	TGCGCCAGCAGTACAGATACGCAGTATTTT
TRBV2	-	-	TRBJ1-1	CASRMVQQGNTEAFF	TGTGCCAGCCGAATGGTCCAACAGGGTAACACTGAAGCTTTCTTT
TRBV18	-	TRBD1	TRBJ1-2	CASSPDRARGYGYTF	TGTGCCAGCTCACCAGACAGGGCAAGGGGCTATGGCTACACCTTC